This is a list of T cell receptor beta chains from one sample in a study of shared clonotypes between healthy human individuals. Method: immunoSEQ multiplex PCR; TCRdb's copy keeps in-frame clones and lacks some. Of about 1 million clones listed, approximately 80% are singletons. Sequenced: memory CD4+ T cells from PBMCs. Source of these receptors: a man aged 18 to 29 in good health. Some clones in this sample may be carry-over from other donors' samples. Both conserved end residues are part of each CDR3. D genes are given only for firm matches. Rows give clone size only sometimes, using once, few, many, or a class for an expanded clone.

V gene: TRBV18; clone size: .; J gene: TRBJ2-7; D gene: TRBD2; CDR3 DNA: TGTGCCAGCTCCCCAGCGGGAGGGACCTACGAGCAGTACTTC; CDR3 protein: CASSPAGGTYEQYF
V gene: TRBV6-1; clone size: .; J gene: TRBJ2-3; D gene: TRBD1; CDR3 DNA: TGTGCCAGCAGCGGGACAGGGGGTGGCACAGATACGCAGTATTTT; CDR3 protein: CASSGTGGGTDTQYF
V gene: TRBV7-3; clone size: .; J gene: TRBJ2-3; D gene: .; CDR3 DNA: TGTGCCAGCAGCTTTTTCGCGAACTCGCCCACAGATACGCAGTATTTT; CDR3 protein: CASSFFANSPTDTQYF
V gene: TRBV6-4; clone size: once; J gene: TRBJ1-1; D gene: .; CDR3 DNA: TGTGCCAGCCCCTGGTCCCAGGGAGGCGCTGAAGCTTTCTTT; CDR3 protein: CASPWSQGGAEAFF
V gene: TRBV28; clone size: once; J gene: TRBJ2-2; D gene: .; CDR3 DNA: TGTGCCAGCAGTCCAACGGCCCTCGAACACGGGGAGCTGTTTTTT; CDR3 protein: CASSPTALEHGELFF
V gene: TRBV29-1; clone size: .; J gene: TRBJ2-1; D gene: TRBD1; CDR3 DNA: TGCAGCGTTGACACAGGGGGCGGTGAGCAGTTCTTC; CDR3 protein: CSVDTGGGEQFF
V gene: TRBV18; clone size: .; J gene: TRBJ2-4; D gene: .; CDR3 DNA: TGTGCCAGCTCACCTCGAGACGGGACAAACATTCAGTACTTC; CDR3 protein: CASSPRDGTNIQYF
V gene: TRBV5-6; clone size: .; J gene: TRBJ2-3; D gene: .; CDR3 DNA: TGTGCCAGCAGCTTGCTGCGGGGTACGCAGTATTTT; CDR3 protein: CASSLLRGTQYF
V gene: TRBV18; clone size: .; J gene: TRBJ2-2; D gene: TRBD1; CDR3 DNA: TGTGCCAGCTCACCTCGCCGAGGGACAGGGGGCATCACCGGGGAGCTGTTTTTT; CDR3 protein: CASSPRRGTGGITGELFF
V gene: TRBV15; clone size: .; J gene: TRBJ2-6; D gene: .; CDR3 DNA: TGTGCCACCGGACTTGGCGGGGCCAACGTCCTGACTTTC; CDR3 protein: CATGLGGANVLTF
V gene: TRBV11-2; clone size: .; J gene: TRBJ1-2; D gene: .; CDR3 DNA: TGTGCCAGCAGCTTCGCGGAACCCCTTCGCGGCTACACCTTC; CDR3 protein: CASSFAEPLRGYTF
V gene: TRBV28; clone size: .; J gene: TRBJ2-7; D gene: .; CDR3 DNA: TGTGCCAGCAGTCTTCCCGGGAGCGCGAGCTCCTACGAGCAGTACTTC; CDR3 protein: CASSLPGSASSYEQYF
V gene: TRBV2; clone size: .; J gene: TRBJ2-1; D gene: TRBD2; CDR3 DNA: TGTGCCAGCAGTCCGGGACTAGCGGGAGGGTACAATGAGCAGTTCTTC; CDR3 protein: CASSPGLAGGYNEQFF
V gene: TRBV2; clone size: .; J gene: TRBJ1-4; D gene: .; CDR3 DNA: TGTGCCAGCAGTGAAACAGCGGGGAATGAAAAACTGTTTTTT; CDR3 protein: CASSETAGNEKLFF
V gene: TRBV4-2; clone size: .; J gene: TRBJ2-1; D gene: .; CDR3 DNA: TGTGCCAGCAGCCTTAGGAAAGGGGATGAGCAGTTCTTC; CDR3 protein: CASSLRKGDEQFF
V gene: TRBV11-2; clone size: .; J gene: TRBJ1-2; D gene: TRBD1; CDR3 DNA: TGTGCCAGCAGCTTAGCCCCGGGGACAGGGGACTATGGCTACACCTTC; CDR3 protein: CASSLAPGTGDYGYTF
V gene: TRBV6-1; clone size: .; J gene: TRBJ2-3; D gene: .; CDR3 DNA: TGTGCCAGCAGTTTTTTAGATACGCAGTATTTT; CDR3 protein: CASSFLDTQYF
V gene: TRBV19; clone size: .; J gene: TRBJ1-1; D gene: TRBD1; CDR3 DNA: TGTGCCAGTAGCACGGACAGGCTGAACACTGAAGCTTTCTTT; CDR3 protein: CASSTDRLNTEAFF
V gene: TRBV30; clone size: few; J gene: TRBJ2-7; D gene: .; CDR3 DNA: TGTGCCTGGAGTGCCTTCTACGAGCAGTACTTC; CDR3 protein: CAWSAFYEQYF
V gene: TRBV6-5; clone size: .; J gene: TRBJ2-7; D gene: TRBD1; CDR3 DNA: TGTGCCAGCAGTTACTCCGGGACAGGGGATTTGGGCGAGCAGTACTTC; CDR3 protein: CASSYSGTGDLGEQYF
V gene: TRBV18; clone size: .; J gene: TRBJ1-4; D gene: TRBD1; CDR3 DNA: TGTGCCAGCTCACCAGCGACAGGGGAGAATGAAAAACTGTTTTTT; CDR3 protein: CASSPATGENEKLFF
V gene: TRBV7-8; clone size: .; J gene: TRBJ2-7; D gene: .; CDR3 DNA: TGTGCCAGCAGCTTAACGATTGAGGGCACCTCGGGGACCTACGAGCAGTACTTC; CDR3 protein: CASSLTIEGTSGTYEQYF
V gene: TRBV18; clone size: .; J gene: TRBJ2-7; D gene: .; CDR3 DNA: TGTGCCAGCTCACCACCGTCAGGGAATCCCTCCTACGAGCAGTACTTC; CDR3 protein: CASSPPSGNPSYEQYF
V gene: TRBV28; clone size: .; J gene: TRBJ1-1; D gene: .; CDR3 DNA: TGTGCCAGCAGCATTCGACAGAACACTGAAGCTTTCTTT; CDR3 protein: CASSIRQNTEAFF
V gene: TRBV4-1; clone size: .; J gene: TRBJ2-3; D gene: TRBD2; CDR3 DNA: TGCACCAGCAGCCAAGCCCAGGCGGGAGGGGCAGATACGCAGTATTTT; CDR3 protein: CTSSQAQAGGADTQYF
V gene: TRBV7-8; clone size: .; J gene: TRBJ2-5; D gene: TRBD2; CDR3 DNA: TGTGCCAGCAGCATAGGGACTAGCGTAATTGAGACCCAGTACTTC; CDR3 protein: CASSIGTSVIETQYF
V gene: TRBV5-6; clone size: .; J gene: TRBJ1-5; D gene: TRBD1; CDR3 DNA: TGTGCCAGCCACGCGACAGGGGTCACGGGCAATCAGCCCCAGCATTTT; CDR3 protein: CASHATGVTGNQPQHF
V gene: TRBV5-1; clone size: .; J gene: TRBJ2-3; D gene: .; CDR3 DNA: TGCGCCAGCAGCTTGGACCCCACAGATACGCAGTATTTT; CDR3 protein: CASSLDPTDTQYF
V gene: TRBV6-8; clone size: .; J gene: TRBJ2-2; D gene: TRBD2; CDR3 DNA: TGTGCCAGCAGTTCGACTAGCGGGAGAAAGACCGGGGAGCTGTTTTTT; CDR3 protein: CASSSTSGRKTGELFF
V gene: TRBV7-9; clone size: .; J gene: TRBJ1-3; D gene: .; CDR3 DNA: TGTGCCAGCAGCCTTTACCTAAACACCATATATTTT; CDR3 protein: CASSLYLNTIYF
V gene: TRBV5-4; clone size: .; J gene: TRBJ1-1; D gene: .; CDR3 DNA: TGTGCCAGCAGCTCAAACGGACAGATGAACACTGAAGCTTTCTTT; CDR3 protein: CASSSNGQMNTEAFF
V gene: TRBV25-1; clone size: .; J gene: TRBJ2-1; D gene: TRBD2; CDR3 DNA: TGTGCCAGCAACATAGCGGGAGGGTCCTACAATGAGCAGTTCTTC; CDR3 protein: CASNIAGGSYNEQFF
V gene: TRBV6-1; clone size: .; J gene: TRBJ1-1; D gene: .; CDR3 DNA: TGTGCCAGCAGTGAAAGGGGCGCTGAAGCTTTCTTT; CDR3 protein: CASSERGAEAFF
V gene: TRBV20-1; clone size: .; J gene: TRBJ1-3; D gene: .; CDR3 DNA: TGCAGTGCGTCCTGGAGAAACACCATATATTTT; CDR3 protein: CSASWRNTIYF
V gene: TRBV7-9; clone size: .; J gene: TRBJ2-1; D gene: TRBD2; CDR3 DNA: TGTGCCAGCAGCCCGAGGACTAGCGGGACCAATGAGCAGTTCTTC; CDR3 protein: CASSPRTSGTNEQFF
V gene: TRBV28; clone size: .; J gene: TRBJ2-1; D gene: .; CDR3 DNA: TGTGCCAGCAGTTTAGCCCCAGGGGAGAGGGAGCAGTTCTTC; CDR3 protein: CASSLAPGEREQFF
V gene: TRBV6-1; clone size: .; J gene: TRBJ2-7; D gene: .; CDR3 DNA: TGTGCCAGCAGTGAAAGTGTGGGGGCCCCCTACGAGCAGTACTTC; CDR3 protein: CASSESVGAPYEQYF
V gene: TRBV7-3; clone size: .; J gene: TRBJ2-6; D gene: .; CDR3 DNA: TGTGCCAGCAGCCCTCAGGGGAGTGAAGCCAACGTCCTGACTTTC; CDR3 protein: CASSPQGSEANVLTF
V gene: TRBV15; clone size: .; J gene: TRBJ1-2; D gene: .; CDR3 DNA: TGTGCCACCAGCAGAGGGGAACGGGGCTACACCTTC; CDR3 protein: CATSRGERGYTF
V gene: TRBV9; clone size: .; J gene: TRBJ2-2; D gene: .; CDR3 DNA: TGTGCCAGCAGCGTAGGCCCCAGGGTGACCGGGGAGCTGTTTTTT; CDR3 protein: CASSVGPRVTGELFF
V gene: TRBV30; clone size: few; J gene: TRBJ2-6; D gene: .; CDR3 DNA: TGTGCCTGGAGTGCGTATATGACAGGTTACTCTGGGGCCAACGTCCTGACTTTC; CDR3 protein: CAWSAYMTGYSGANVLTF
V gene: TRBV2; clone size: once; J gene: TRBJ2-5; D gene: TRBD2; CDR3 DNA: TGTGCCAGCAGCCGGAGACTAGCGGGAGGTGGAGAGACCCAGTACTTC; CDR3 protein: CASSRRLAGGGETQYF